This T cell receptor (beta chain) was retrieved from a study of blood T cell repertoires in COVID-19. Across the study: Sources were T cells, B-cell-depleted T cells, or PBMCs; the material itself was cDNA or gDNA.

V was pared by 4 bases and J by 4 bases, with 6 bases of the junction left unmatched. Looked up from germline, CDR1 is KGHSH and CDR2 is LQKENI. The length of the CDR3 is 14 residues. In the original workflow: Amplification from reference gene primers served as the basis for estimated nucleated cell counts. Using immunoSEQ multiplex PCR, the repertoire was profiled, and TCRdb retains in-frame clones only, with some absent. V and J calls and clone size are as listed in that table; D and trimming were resolved from the DNA. The data hold around 250,000 clones, with approximately 83% observed a single time.

The receptor comes from a man aged 30 to 39 who had recovered from COVID-19. V usage is TRBV18 and J usage is TRBJ2-7; 8 bases are a match to TRBD1. Source material: peripheral blood. The CDR3 nucleotides read TGTGCCAGCTCACAGGGGACAGGACCTTACGAGCAGTACTTC. Amino acids: CASSQGTGPYEQYF.